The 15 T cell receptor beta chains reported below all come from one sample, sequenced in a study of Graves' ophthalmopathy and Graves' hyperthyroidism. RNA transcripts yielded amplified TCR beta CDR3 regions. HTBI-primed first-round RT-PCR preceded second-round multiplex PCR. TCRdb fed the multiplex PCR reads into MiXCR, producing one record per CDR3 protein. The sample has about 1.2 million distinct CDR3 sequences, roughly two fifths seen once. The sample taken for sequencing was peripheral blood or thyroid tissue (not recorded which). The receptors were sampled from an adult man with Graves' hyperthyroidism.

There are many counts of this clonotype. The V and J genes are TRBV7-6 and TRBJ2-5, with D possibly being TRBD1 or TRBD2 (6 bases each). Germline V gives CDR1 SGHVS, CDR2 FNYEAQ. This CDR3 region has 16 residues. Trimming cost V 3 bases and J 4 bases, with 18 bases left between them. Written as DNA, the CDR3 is TGTGCCAGCAGCTTGACCCCCTCCGGAGGGGGAGAGACCCAGTACTTC. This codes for CASSLTPSGGGETQYF.

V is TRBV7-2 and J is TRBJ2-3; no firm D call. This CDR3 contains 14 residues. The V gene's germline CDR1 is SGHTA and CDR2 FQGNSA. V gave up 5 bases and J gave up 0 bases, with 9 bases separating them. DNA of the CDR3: TGTGCCAGCAGCCGTGACCCTAGCACAGATACGCAGTATTTT. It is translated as CASSRDPSTDTQYF.

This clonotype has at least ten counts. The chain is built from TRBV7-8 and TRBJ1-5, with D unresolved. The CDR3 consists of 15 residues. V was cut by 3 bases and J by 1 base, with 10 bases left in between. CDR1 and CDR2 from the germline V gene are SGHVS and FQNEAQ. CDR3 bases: TGTGCCAGCAGCTTGGTGAGCGGGAGCAATCAGCCCCAGCATTTT. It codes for CASSLVSGSNQPQHF.

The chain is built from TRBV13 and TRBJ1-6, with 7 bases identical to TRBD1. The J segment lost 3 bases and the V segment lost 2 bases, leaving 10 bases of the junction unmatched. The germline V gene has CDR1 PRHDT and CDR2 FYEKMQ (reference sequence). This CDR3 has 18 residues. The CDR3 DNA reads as TGTGCCAGCAGCTTAATGAGGGGACAGCTTAACTATAATTCACCCCTCCACTTT. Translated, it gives CASSLMRGQLNYNSPLHF.

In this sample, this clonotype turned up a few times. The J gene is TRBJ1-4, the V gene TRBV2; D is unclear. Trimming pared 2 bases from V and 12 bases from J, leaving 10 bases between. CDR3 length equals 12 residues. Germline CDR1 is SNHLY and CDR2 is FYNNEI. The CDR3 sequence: CASSEPGNQLFF. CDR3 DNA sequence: TGTGCCAGCAGTGAACCGGGGAACCAACTGTTTTTT.

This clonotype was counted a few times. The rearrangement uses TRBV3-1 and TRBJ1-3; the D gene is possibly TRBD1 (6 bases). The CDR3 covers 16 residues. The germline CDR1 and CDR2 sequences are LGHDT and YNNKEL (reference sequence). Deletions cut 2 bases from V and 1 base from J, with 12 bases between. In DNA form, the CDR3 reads TGTGCCAGCAGCCAAACTCCAGGGGCTTCTGGAAACACCATATATTTT. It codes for CASSQTPGASGNTIYF.

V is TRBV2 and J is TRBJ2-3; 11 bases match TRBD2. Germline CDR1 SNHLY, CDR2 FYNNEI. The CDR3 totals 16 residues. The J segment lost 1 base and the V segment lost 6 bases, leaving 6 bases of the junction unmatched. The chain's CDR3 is CASSGTSGTGTDTQYF. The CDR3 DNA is TGTGCCAGCAGCGGGACTAGCGGAACTGGCACAGATACGCAGTATTTT.

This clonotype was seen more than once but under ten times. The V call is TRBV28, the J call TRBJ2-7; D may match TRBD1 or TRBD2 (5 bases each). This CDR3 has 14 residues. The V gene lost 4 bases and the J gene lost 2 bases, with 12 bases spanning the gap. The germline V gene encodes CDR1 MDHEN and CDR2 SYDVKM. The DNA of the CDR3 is TGTGCCAGCAGTTCCGGGACGGCGACCTACGAGCAGTACTTC. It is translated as CASSSGTATYEQYF.

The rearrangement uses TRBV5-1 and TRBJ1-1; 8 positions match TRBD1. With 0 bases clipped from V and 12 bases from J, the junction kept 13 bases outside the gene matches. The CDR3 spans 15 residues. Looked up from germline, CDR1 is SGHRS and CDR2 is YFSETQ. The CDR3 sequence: CASSLDLQGVQFPFF. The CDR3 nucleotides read TGCGCCAGCAGCTTGGATTTACAGGGGGTTCAATTCCCTTTCTTT.

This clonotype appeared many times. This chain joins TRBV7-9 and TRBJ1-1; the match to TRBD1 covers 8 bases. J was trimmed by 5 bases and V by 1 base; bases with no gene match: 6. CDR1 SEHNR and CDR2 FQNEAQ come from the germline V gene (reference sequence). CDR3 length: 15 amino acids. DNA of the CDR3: TGTGCCAGCAGCTTAGGCGGGACAGGTGGAACTGAAGCTTTCTTT. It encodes CASSLGGTGGTEAFF. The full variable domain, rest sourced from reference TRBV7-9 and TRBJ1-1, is DTGVSQNPRHKITKRGQNVTFRCDPISEHNRLYWYRQTLGQGPEFLTYFQNEAQLEKSRLLSDRFSAERPKGSFSTLEIQRTEQGDSAMYLCASSLGGTGGTEAFFGQGTRLTVV.

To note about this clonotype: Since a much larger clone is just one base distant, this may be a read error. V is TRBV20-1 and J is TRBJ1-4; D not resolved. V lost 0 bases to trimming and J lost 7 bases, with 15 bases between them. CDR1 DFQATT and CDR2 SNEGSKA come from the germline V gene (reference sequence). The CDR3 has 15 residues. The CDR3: CSARDLNLRCEKLFF. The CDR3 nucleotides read TGCAGTGCTAGAGATCTGAACTTACGGTGTGAAAAACTGTTTTTT.

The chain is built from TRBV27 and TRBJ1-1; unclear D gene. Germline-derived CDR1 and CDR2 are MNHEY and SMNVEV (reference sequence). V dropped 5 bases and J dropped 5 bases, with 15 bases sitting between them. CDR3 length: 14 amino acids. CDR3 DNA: TGTGCCAGCAGTATCGGGTCGGGTGGGACTGAAGCTTTCTTT. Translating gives CASSIGSGGTEAFF.

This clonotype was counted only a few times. The CDR3 sequence: CASNNDRFSYEQYF. CDR3 bases: TGTGCCAGCAACAACGACAGGTTCTCCTACGAGCAGTACTTC. The rearrangement links TRBV9 to TRBJ2-7, with D tentatively TRBD1 (6 bases). The CDR3 has 14 amino acids. Per germline, CDR1 SGDLS and CDR2 YYNGEE. V lost 6 bases, J lost 0 bases, and 13 bases lay in between.

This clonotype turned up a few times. The chain's CDR3 is CATGTGAGEQYF. CDR3 nucleotide sequence: TGTGCCACCGGGACAGGGGCTGGCGAGCAGTACTTC. This chain joins TRBV12-3 or TRBV12-4 and TRBJ2-7, with 10 nucleotides matching TRBD1. This CDR3 region has 12 residues. The J segment lost 6 bases and the V segment lost 10 bases, leaving 6 bases of the junction unmatched.

The CDR3 reads CATTGQGIVTQYF. The CDR3 nucleotides read TGTGCCACCACCGGACAGGGTATTGTGACCCAGTACTTC. The rearrangement uses TRBV6-2 or TRBV6-3 and TRBJ2-5; 8 bases are a match to TRBD1. V lost 10 bases to trimming and J lost 7 bases; unmatched junction nucleotides: 11. The CDR3 loop spans 13 amino acids. Germline V gives CDR1 MNHEY, CDR2 SVGEGT.